This TCR beta chain was sequenced during a study of PD-L1 blockade in urothelial cancer. Study at large: Atezolizumab at 1,200 mg intravenously every 3 weeks was started by patients at some point between 2014 and 2016. Individuals in the cohort had been given 0 to 3 earlier chemotherapy regimens.

Repertoires were generated with immunoSEQ multiplex PCR, while TCRdb's copy carries only in-frame clones and drops some. The table records more than 90,000 clones, roughly 83% of them present only once. Germline V CDR1 and CDR2: MNHNS, SASEGT. After removal of 10 bases from V and 6 bases from J, the junction contained 13 bases not matched to a gene. The CDR3 is made up of 14 amino acids. Stated time point: peripheral blood 6 weeks after treatment start. Sample contribution per patient ranged from 1 to 8, covering pretreatment and on-treatment. The V gene is TRBV6-1, the J gene TRBJ2-7, with TRBD1 matching 9 bases. The TCR comes from a man aged 65 to 79 with urothelial cancer. Sample: PBMCs, taken around atezolizumab (anti-PD-L1) treatment. The CDR3 protein is CATKQGAVSLEQYF. The DNA of the CDR3 is TGTGCCACAAAACAGGGGGCCGTCTCCCTCGAGCAGTACTTC.